Here is one T cell receptor beta chain with its context. This clone was detected a few times. Its specific antigen is unknown. The input lacks base qualities; no much larger clone sits a single base away. The CDR3 regions of human TCRbeta chains were analyzed by immunosequencing. On the study's bioinformatics: Repertoire TCRs were matched against a reference library of SARS-CoV-2-specific TCRs generated with the MIRA antigen-specificity platform. Breadth meant the fraction of unique TCRs that were SARS-CoV-2-associated, whereas depth meant the fraction of total T cells that were SARS-CoV-2-associated. Using the MIRA data, each spike-specific TCR was mapped to the spike region that the TCR reacts to and placed in a CD4 or CD8 class. Log10-transformed breadth and depth values were compared by one-way ANOVA with Sidak's multiple comparisons tests. This is the immuneACCESS table as TCRdb keeps it, with only in-frame sequences that have V and J called. A part of the clones is gone; compared with another copy, unresolved V genes explain less than half, and the rest is unexplained. V, J and clone size reflect that table, while D and trimming were determined from the DNA. Across this sample there are approximately 150,000 clones, with roughly 86% seen only once. The ten largest clones take up approximately 5% of the sample.

The data are from a study of T cell responses to AZD1222 COVID-19 vaccine (dated by TCRdb to about 2021). Background on the whole study: TCR sequencing was performed for 230 to 250 trial participants, of whom roughly 200 were given two doses of AZD1222 and around 25 were given two doses of MenACWY control vaccine. Trial participants were enrolled by age into subgroups of 18-55, 56-69 and 70-plus years, and roughly 150, 30 and 60 TCR-sequenced participants, respectively, were included in these subgroups. The paper's findings and limits, for the study overall: Conclusions about previously exposed vaccinees are limited, since just five to seven AZD1222 recipients were seropositive for SARS-CoV-2 at baseline. Participants were mostly white British and included more females than males, and it was suggested by the authors that clonal diversity may have been underestimated. Vaccine-associated CD4 TCRs spanned the whole spike protein, with dominant responses in regions 160-218 and 743-854. Spike-specific TCR breadth and depth rose significantly after two AZD1222 doses compared with day 0 and with MenACWY recipients. No day 14 peak-response samples were available, so repertoires were characterized only after the peak T cell response. Reportedly, close to half of the unique spike-specific TCRs recognized epitopes lying outside the regions that are mutated in the B.1.351 and B.1.1.7 variants. The 56-69-year group was small, and its depth increase did not reach significance, likely because of low power.

The sample's time point, from its label and the paper: about 28 days (+/-7) after the second vaccine dose. AZD1222 recipients given second doses at about 4 weeks or at about 12 weeks were pooled, since spike-specific TCR depth and breadth were not found to differ between the two schedules. Vaccinee samples came from UK trials COV001 and COV002, including a single-blind randomized controlled phase 2/3 trial of AZD1222 (ChAdOx1 nCoV-19) in healthy adults. For TCRbeta chain sequencing, PBMC samples from trial participants were taken at day 0 and at day 28 after the second dose. CDR1 and CDR2 are read off the germline V gene as MGHRA and YSYEKL. Trimming takes 1 base from V and 6 bases from J, and the germline ends sit 10 bases apart. The CDR3 runs 14 residues from the cysteine to the phenylalanine. Only CDR3 DNA is held: 42 bases, read in frame from base 1.

The material sequenced was peripheral blood, taken 28 days after the second AZD1222 dose. This receptor was obtained from an adult who received the AZD1222 COVID-19 vaccine. Rearrangement joined TRBV4-1 to TRBJ1-5; the best D guess is TRBD1, with 5 bases matching. The DNA sequence is given as TGCGCCAGCAGCCAAGTGGGGGGACTTCAGCCCCAGCATTTT. This encodes CASSQVGGLQPQHF.